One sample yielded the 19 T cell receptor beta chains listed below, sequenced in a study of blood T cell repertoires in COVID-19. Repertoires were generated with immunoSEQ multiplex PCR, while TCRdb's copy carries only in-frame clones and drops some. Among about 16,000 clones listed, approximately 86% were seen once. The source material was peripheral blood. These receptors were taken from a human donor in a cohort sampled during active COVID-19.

The CDR3 coding sequence is TGTGCCAGTAGTATTTCAGGGGGGATAGGCCAGCCCCAGCATTTT. It is translated as CASSISGGIGQPQHF. The rearrangement uses TRBV19 and TRBJ1-5; 7 bases match TRBD1. J was trimmed by 7 bases and V by 3 bases; bases with no gene match: 9. In germline, CDR1 is LNHDA, CDR2 SQIVND (reference sequence). CDR3 size: 15 residues.

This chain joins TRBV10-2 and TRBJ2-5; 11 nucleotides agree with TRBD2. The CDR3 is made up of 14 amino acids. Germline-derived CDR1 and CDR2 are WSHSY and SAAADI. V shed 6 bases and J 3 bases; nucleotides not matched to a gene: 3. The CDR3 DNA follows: TGCGCCAGCAGCACGACTAGCGGGGAAGAGACCCAGTACTTC. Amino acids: CASSTTSGEETQYF.

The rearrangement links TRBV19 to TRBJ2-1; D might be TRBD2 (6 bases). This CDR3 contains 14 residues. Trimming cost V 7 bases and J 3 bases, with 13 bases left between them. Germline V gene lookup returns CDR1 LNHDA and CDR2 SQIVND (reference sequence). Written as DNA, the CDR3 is TGTGCCAGTACCTCGGGACTTTACTACAATGAGCAGTTCTTC. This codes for CASTSGLYYNEQFF. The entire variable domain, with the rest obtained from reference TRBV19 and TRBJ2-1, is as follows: DGGITQSPKYLFRKEGQNVTLSCEQNLNHDAMYWYRQDPGQGLRLIYYSQIVNDFQKGDIAEGYSVSREKKESFPLTVTSAQKNPTAFYLCASTSGLYYNEQFFGPGTRLTVL.

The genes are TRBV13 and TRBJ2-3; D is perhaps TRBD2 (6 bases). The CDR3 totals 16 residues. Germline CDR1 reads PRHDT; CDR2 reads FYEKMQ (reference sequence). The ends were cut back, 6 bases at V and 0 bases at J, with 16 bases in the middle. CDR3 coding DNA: TGTGCCAGCAGGACCTCCGGGACTCCTAGCACAGATACGCAGTATTTT. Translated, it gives CASRTSGTPSTDTQYF.

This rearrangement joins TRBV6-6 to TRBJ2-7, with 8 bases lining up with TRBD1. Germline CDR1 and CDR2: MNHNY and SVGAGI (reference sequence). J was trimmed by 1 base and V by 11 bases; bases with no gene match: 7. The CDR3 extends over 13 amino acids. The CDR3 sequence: CAHGQGASYEQYF. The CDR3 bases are TGTGCCCACGGACAGGGTGCATCCTACGAGCAGTACTTC.

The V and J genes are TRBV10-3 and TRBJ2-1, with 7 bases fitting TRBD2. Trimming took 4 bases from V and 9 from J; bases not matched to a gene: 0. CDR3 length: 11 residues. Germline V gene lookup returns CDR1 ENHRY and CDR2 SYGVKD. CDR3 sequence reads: CAISGGGEQFF. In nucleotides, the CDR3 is TGTGCCATCAGTGGGGGGGGTGAGCAGTTCTTC.

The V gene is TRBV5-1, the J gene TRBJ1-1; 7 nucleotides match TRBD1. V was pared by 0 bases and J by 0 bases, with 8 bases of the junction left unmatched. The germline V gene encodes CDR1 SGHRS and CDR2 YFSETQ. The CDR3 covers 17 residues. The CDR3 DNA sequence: TGCGCCAGCAGCTTGGTAAGCGACGGGACAGTGAACACTGAAGCTTTCTTT. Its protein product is CASSLVSDGTVNTEAFF.

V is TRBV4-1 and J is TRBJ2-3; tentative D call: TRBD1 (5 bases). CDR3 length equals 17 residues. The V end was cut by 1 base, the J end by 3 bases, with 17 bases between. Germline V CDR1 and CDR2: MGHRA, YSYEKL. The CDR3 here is CASSQGNGRERTDTQYF. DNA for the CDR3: TGCGCCAGCAGCCAAGGCAATGGCAGGGAAAGGACAGATACGCAGTATTTT.

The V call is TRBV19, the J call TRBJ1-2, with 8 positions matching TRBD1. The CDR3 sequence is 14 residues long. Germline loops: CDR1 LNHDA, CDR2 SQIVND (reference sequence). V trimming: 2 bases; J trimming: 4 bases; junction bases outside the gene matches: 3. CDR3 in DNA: TGTGCCAGTAGTATAAGGACAGGGACCTATGGCTACACCTTC. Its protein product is CASSIRTGTYGYTF.

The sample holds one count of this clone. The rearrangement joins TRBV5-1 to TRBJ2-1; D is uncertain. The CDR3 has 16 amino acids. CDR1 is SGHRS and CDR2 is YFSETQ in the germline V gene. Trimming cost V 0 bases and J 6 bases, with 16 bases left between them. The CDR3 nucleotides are TGCGCCAGCAGCTTGGGAAAAAACAGTAGACGCAATGAGCAGTTCTTC. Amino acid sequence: CASSLGKNSRRNEQFF.

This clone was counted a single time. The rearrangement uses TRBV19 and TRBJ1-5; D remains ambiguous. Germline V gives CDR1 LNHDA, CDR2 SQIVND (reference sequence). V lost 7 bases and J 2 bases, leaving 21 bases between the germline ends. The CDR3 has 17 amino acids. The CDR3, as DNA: TGTGCCAGTACCCCTCGTCGGGCGGGGATAGGCAATCAGCCCCAGCATTTT. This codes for CASTPRRAGIGNQPQHF. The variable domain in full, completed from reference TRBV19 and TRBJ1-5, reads DGGITQSPKYLFRKEGQNVTLSCEQNLNHDAMYWYRQDPGQGLRLIYYSQIVNDFQKGDIAEGYSVSREKKESFPLTVTSAQKNPTAFYLCASTPRRAGIGNQPQHFGDGTRLSIL.

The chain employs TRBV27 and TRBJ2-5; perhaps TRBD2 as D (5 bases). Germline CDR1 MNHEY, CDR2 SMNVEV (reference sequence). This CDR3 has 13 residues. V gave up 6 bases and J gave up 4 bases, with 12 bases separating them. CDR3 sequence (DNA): TGTGCCAGCAGACTACTAGTCGCAGAGACCCAGTACTTC. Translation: CASRLLVAETQYF.

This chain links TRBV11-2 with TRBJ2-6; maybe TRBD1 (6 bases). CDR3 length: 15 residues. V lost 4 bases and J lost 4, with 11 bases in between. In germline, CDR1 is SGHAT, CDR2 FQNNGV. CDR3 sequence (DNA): TGTGCCAGCAGCTCGCAGGGGTCCGGGGCCAACGTCCTGACTTTC. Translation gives CASSSQGSGANVLTF.

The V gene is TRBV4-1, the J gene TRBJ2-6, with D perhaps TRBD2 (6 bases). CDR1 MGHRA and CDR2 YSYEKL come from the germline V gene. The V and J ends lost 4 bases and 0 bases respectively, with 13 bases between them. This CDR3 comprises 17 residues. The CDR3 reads CASSREYGSSGANVLTF. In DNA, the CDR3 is TGCGCCAGCAGCCGGGAGTACGGGAGCTCTGGGGCCAACGTCCTGACTTTC.

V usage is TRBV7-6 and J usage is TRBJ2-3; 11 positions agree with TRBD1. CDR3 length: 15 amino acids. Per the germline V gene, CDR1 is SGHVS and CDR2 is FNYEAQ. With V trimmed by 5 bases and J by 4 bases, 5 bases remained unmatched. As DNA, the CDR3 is TGTGCCAGCAGCCCTGGACAGGGGGCTGCAGATACGCAGTATTTT. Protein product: CASSPGQGAADTQYF.

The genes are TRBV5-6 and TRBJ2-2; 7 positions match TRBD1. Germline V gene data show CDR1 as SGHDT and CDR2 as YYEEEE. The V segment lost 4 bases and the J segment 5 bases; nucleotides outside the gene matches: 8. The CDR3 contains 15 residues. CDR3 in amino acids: CASSPTGMRTGELFF. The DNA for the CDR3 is TGTGCCAGCAGCCCGACAGGGATGCGGACCGGGGAGCTGTTTTTT.

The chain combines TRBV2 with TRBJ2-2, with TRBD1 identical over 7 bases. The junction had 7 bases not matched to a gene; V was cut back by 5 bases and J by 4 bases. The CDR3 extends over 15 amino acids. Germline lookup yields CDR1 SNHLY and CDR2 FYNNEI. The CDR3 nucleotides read TGTGCCAGCAGTAGCCGACAGGGCGCCACCGGGGAGCTGTTTTTT. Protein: CASSSRQGATGELFF.

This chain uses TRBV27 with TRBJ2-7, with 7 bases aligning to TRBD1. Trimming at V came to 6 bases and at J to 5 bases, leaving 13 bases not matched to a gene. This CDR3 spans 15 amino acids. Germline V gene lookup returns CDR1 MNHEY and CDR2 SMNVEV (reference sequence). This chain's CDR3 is CASRRQGEFHHEQYF. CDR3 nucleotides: TGTGCCAGCAGGAGACAGGGCGAATTCCACCACGAGCAGTACTTC.

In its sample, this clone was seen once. CDR3 amino acids: CASSLTRGQTGELFF. CDR3 nucleotides: TGTGCCAGCAGTCTAACGAGAGGCCAAACCGGGGAGCTGTTTTTT. The rearrangement uses TRBV6-2 or TRBV6-3 and TRBJ2-2; D gene ambiguous. CDR3 length: 15 amino acids. Trimming removed 5 bases at V and 5 bases at J, with 15 bases between. Germline values: CDR1 MNHEY, CDR2 SVGEGT.